The sequence of this T cell receptor (beta chain) was determined in a study of blood T cell repertoires in COVID-19. As for the study in general: From the United States, Italy and Spain came samples of acute and convalescent COVID-19. T cells, B-cell-depleted T cells, or PBMCs provided the cDNA or gDNA that served as material.

Followed longitudinally, the Seattle patients had been enrolled during active infection. This clone was seen a handful of times. Source study methods: Amplifying reference gene primers gave estimates of nucleated cell counts. TCRdb's table, derived via immunoSEQ multiplex PCR, lists solely in-frame clones and lacks some. The DNA was the basis for D and trimming; V, J and clone size are from that table. The data contain about 170,000 clones, approximately 84% of them singletons. The CDR3 is 13 amino acids. Trimming pared 2 bases from V and 4 bases from J, leaving 8 bases between. Germline CDR1 reads MDHEN; CDR2 reads SYDVKM.

The source is a woman over 75 with COVID-19, enrolled during active disease. Sequences were obtained from peripheral blood. This chain connects TRBV28 to TRBJ2-5; tentatively, D is TRBD2 (5 bases). The CDR3 protein is CASSLGSRETQYF. The CDR3, as DNA: TGTGCCAGCAGTTTAGGGAGTCGAGAGACCCAGTACTTC. Full variable domain (missing parts from reference TRBV28 and TRBJ2-5): DVKVTQSSRYLVKRTGEKVFLECVQDMDHENMFWYRQDPGLGLRLIYFSYDVKMKEKGDIPEGYSVSREKKERFSLILESASTNQTSMYLCASSLGSRETQYFGPGTRLLVL.